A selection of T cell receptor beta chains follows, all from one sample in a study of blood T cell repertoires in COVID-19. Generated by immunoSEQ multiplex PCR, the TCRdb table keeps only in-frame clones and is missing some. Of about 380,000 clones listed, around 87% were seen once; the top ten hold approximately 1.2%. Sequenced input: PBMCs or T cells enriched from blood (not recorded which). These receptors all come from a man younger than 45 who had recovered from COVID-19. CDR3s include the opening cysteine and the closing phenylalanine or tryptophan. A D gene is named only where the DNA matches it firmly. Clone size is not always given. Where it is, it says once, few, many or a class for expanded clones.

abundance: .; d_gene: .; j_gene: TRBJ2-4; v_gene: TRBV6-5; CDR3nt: TGTGCCAGCAGCCCGGACTACAGAGCCATTCAGTACTTC; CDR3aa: CASSPDYRAIQYF
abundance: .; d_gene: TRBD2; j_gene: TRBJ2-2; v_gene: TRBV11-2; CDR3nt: TGTGCCAGCAGCTCACCTAGCGGGGGGAACACCGGGGAGCTGTTTTTT; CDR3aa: CASSSPSGGNTGELFF
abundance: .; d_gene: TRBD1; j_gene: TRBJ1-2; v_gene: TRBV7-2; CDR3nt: TGTGCCAGCAGCTCCGGGACAGTAACTTATGGCTACACCTTC; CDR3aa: CASSSGTVTYGYTF
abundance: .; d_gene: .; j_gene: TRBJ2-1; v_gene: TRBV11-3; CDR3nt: TGTGCCAGCAGCAAGCCGGGAAATGAGCAGTTCTTC; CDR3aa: CASSKPGNEQFF
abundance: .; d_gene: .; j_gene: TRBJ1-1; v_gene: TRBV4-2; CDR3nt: TGTGCCAGCAGCCAGACACTAGCAGTTCCTGGCACTGAAGCTTTCTTT; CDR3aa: CASSQTLAVPGTEAFF
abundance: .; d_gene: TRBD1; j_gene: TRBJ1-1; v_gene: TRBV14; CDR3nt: TGTGCCAGCAGTCCGACAGGGTCGGGTACCCCTACTGAAGCTTTCTTT; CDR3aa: CASSPTGSGTPTEAFF
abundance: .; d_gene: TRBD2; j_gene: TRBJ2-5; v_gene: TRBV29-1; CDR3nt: TGCAGCGTGGGTCCTCTAGCGGGGGCTACCCTGTACCAAGAGACCCAGTACTTC; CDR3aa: CSVGPLAGATLYQETQYF
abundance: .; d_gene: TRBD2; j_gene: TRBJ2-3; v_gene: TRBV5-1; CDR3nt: TGCGCCAGCAGCTGGGGTGGGCGGGGGACAGATACGCAGTATTTT; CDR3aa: CASSWGGRGTDTQYF
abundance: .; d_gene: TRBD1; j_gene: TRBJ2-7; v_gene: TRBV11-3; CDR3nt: TGTGCCAGCAGCCCCTACACGGGACAGGGGGCCTACGAGCAGTACTTC; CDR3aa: CASSPYTGQGAYEQYF
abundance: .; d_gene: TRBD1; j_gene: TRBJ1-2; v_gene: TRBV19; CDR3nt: TGTGCCAGTAGTATGGGACAGGGGCACTATGGCTACACCTTC; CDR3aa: CASSMGQGHYGYTF
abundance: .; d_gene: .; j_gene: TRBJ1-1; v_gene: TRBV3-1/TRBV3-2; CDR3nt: TGTGCCAGCAGCCACCACATAAGGGGTGAAGCTTTCTTT; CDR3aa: CASSHHIRGEAFF
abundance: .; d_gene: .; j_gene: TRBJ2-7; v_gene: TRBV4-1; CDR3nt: TGCGCCAGCAGCAGGGGACATGGACCCTACGAGCAGTACTTC; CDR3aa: CASSRGHGPYEQYF
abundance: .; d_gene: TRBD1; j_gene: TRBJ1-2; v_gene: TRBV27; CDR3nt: TGTGCCAGCAGTTTACTGGGACAGGTCTATTCGGGAGGCTACACCTTC; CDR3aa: CASSLLGQVYSGGYTF
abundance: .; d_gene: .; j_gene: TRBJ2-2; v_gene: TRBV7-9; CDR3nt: TGTGCCAGCAGCTTACAGGGCTCCGGGGAGCTGTTTTTT; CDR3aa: CASSLQGSGELFF
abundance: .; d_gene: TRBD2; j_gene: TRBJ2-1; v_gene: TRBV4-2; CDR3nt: TGTGCCAGCAGCCAAGATCCTAGCGGTTACAATGAGCAGTTCTTC; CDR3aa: CASSQDPSGYNEQFF
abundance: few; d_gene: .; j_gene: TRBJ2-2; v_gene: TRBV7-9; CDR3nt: TGTGCCAGCAGCTTCGACAGTGGAGTAGAGCTGTTTTTT; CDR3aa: CASSFDSGVELFF
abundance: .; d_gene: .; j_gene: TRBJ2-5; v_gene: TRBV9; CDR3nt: TGTGCCAGCAGCGTAGCGGTGGTGTCGGGTGAGACCCAGTACTTC; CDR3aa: CASSVAVVSGETQYF
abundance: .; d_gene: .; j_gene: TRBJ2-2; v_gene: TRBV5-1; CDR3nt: TGCGCCAGCAGCTTCCGTCCGGCCCAAATAGGGGCCGGGGAGCTGTTTTTT; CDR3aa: CASSFRPAQIGAGELFF
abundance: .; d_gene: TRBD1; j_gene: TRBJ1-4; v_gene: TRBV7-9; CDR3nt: TGTGCCAGCAGCTCCGATCGACAGGGATTAGGAAAACTGTTTTTT; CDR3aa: CASSSDRQGLGKLFF
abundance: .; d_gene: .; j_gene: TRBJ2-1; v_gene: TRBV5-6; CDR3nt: TGTGCCAGCAGGCTCGGGGTTAGTGAGCAGTTCTTC; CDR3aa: CASRLGVSEQFF
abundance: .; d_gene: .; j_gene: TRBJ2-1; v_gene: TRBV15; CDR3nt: TGTGCCACCAGCAGAGATCTCGGGGAAGAACAGTTCTTC; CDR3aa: CATSRDLGEEQFF
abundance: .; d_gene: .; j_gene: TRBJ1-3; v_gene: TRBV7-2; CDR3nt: TGTGCCAGCAGCTTAAGGACCCTGTGGGGGGTTTCTGGAAACACCATATATTTT; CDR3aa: CASSLRTLWGVSGNTIYF
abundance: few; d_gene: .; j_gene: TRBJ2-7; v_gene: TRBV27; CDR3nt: TGTGCCAGCAGTACGGCCTACGAGCAGTACTTC; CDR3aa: CASSTAYEQYF
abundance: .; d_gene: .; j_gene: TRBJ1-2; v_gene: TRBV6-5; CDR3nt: TGTGCCAGCAGTACCGGTTTCGACTATAACTATGGCTACACCTTC; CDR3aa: CASSTGFDYNYGYTF
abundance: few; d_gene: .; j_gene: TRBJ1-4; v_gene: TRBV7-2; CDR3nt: TGTGCCAGCAGCCCGGGAACCGGATCCCGGAATGAAAAACTGTTTTTT; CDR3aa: CASSPGTGSRNEKLFF
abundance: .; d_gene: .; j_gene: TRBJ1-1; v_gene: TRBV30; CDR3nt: TGTGCCTGGAGAGGGGGACGGGGGGCGGTCGAAGCTTTCTTT; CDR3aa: CAWRGGRGAVEAFF
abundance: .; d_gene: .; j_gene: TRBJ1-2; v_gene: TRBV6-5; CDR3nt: TGTGCCAGCAGCACCCTTGGACAGCTCTATCGCTACACCTTC; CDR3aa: CASSTLGQLYRYTF
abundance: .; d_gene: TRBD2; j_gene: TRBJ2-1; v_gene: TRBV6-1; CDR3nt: TGTGCCAGCACTGAAGCGGGGGGTCAGTACAATGAGCAGTTCTTC; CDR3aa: CASTEAGGQYNEQFF
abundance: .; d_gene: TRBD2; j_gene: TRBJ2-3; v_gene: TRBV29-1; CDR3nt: TGCAGCGGCCTTATTTCGAGCGGGGGGCTCCCGCAGTATTTT; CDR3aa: CSGLISSGGLPQYF
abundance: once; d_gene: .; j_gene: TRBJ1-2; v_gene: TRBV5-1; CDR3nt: TGCGCCAGCAGCTTATCGGACTCAGACTATGGCTACACCTTC; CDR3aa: CASSLSDSDYGYTF
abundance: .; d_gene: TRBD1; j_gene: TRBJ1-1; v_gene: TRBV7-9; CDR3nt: TGTGCCAGCAGCACAGGAAGACCGGGACAGGGGGAGACTGAAGCTTTCTTT; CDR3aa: CASSTGRPGQGETEAFF
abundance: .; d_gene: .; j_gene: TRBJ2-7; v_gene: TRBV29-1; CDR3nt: TGCAGCGTCTCAGGGGTACCGAAAGAGCAGTACTTC; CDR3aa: CSVSGVPKEQYF
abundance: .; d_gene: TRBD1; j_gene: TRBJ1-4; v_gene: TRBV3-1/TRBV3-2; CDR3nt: TGTGCCAGCAGCCTCGCCGGGACAGATGAAAAACTGTTTTTT; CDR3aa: CASSLAGTDEKLFF
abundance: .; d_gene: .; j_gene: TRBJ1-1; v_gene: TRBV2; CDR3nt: TGTGCCAGCAGTTGGACGGAGCGGGCGAGTGAAGCTTTCTTT; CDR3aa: CASSWTERASEAFF
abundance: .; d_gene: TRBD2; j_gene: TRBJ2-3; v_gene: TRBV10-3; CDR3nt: TGTGCCATCAGTGTAGAACCGGGACTAGCGGGGACAGATACGCAGTATTTT; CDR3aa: CAISVEPGLAGTDTQYF
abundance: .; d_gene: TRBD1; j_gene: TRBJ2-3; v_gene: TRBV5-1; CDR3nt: TGCGCCAGCAGCTTGACAATCGGCTCTACAGGGGGCACAGATACGCAGTATTTT; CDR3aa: CASSLTIGSTGGTDTQYF
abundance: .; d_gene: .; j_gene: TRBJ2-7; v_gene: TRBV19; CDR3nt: TGTGCCAGTAGTAATGGGCAGGGGTCCAACGAGCAGTACTTC; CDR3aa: CASSNGQGSNEQYF
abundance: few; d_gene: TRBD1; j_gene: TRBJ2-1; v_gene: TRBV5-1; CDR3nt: TGCGCCAGCAGCTGGGGACAGGAAAGCTCCTACAATGAGCAGTTCTTC; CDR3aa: CASSWGQESSYNEQFF
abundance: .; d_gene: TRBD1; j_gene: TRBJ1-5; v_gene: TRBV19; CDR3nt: TGTGCCAGTAGGGACAGGGAGGCCCCTCAGCCCCAGCATTTT; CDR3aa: CASRDREAPQPQHF
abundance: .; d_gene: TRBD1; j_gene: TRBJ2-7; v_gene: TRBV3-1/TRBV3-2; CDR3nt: TGTGCCAGCAGCCAAGGATGGGACAGGGGGCGCCCCTACGAGCAGTACTTC; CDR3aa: CASSQGWDRGRPYEQYF
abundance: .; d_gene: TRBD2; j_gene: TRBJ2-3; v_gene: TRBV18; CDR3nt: TGTGCCAGCTCACCCCGGACTAGCGGGTCGGTAACAGATACGCAGTATTTT; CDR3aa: CASSPRTSGSVTDTQYF
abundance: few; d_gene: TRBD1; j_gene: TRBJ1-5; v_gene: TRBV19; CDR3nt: TGTGCCAGTAGTATAGGGCTGGGACAGGGGCTAGAACAGCCCCAGCATTTT; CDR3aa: CASSIGLGQGLEQPQHF
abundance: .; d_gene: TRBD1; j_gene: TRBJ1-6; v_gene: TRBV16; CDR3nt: TGTGCCAGCAGCCCTCGGACAGGGGGCGATTCACCCCTCCACTTT; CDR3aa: CASSPRTGGDSPLHF
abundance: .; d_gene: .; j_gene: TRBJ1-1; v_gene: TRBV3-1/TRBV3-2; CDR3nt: TGTGCCAGCAGCCAAGCCGGCAGGGAGAACACTGAAGCTTTCTTT; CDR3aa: CASSQAGRENTEAFF
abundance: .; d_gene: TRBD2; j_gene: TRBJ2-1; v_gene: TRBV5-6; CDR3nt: TGTGCCAGCAGCTCGGGACTAGTCGATGAGCAGTTCTTC; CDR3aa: CASSSGLVDEQFF
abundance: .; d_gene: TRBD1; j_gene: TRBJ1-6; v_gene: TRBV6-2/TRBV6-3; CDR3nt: TGTGCCAGCAGTTACGGGACAGAAGGTAATTCACCCCTCCACTTT; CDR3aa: CASSYGTEGNSPLHF
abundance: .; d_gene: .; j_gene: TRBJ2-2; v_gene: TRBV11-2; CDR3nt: TGTGCCAGCAGCTCGTTGTCTAGAGGAACGACCGGGGAGCTGTTTTTT; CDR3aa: CASSSLSRGTTGELFF
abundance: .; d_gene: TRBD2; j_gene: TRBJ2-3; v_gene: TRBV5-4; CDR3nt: TGTGCCAGCAGCCCCACGACTAGCGGGCGTGGAGGTACGCAGTATTTT; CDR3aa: CASSPTTSGRGGTQYF
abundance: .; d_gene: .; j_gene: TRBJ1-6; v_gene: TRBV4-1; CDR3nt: TGCGCCAGCAGCCAAGAATCGCACTCCGGAGGCTATAATTCACCCCTCCACTTT; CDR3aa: CASSQESHSGGYNSPLHF
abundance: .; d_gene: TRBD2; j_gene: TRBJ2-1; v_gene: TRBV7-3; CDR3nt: TGTGCCAGCAGCCCCAGGACTAGCGGGGGGGCGGGTGAGCAGTTCTTC; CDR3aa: CASSPRTSGGAGEQFF